This TCR beta chain emerged from a study of STAT5B mutations in CD4+ large granular lymphocyte leukemia. Study-wide points: The CD4+ versus CD8+ T-LGLL clonality difference may reflect limited sample size. Compared with healthy controls (2/35), patient top clones favored TRBV06 (8/27).

The method was immunoSEQ multiplex PCR; TCRdb's version includes in-frame clones alone and lacks a portion of them. The sample shows about 28,000 clones, about 81% of them seen only once. A note on this clone: Its antigen remains unknown.

This CDR3 spans 11 amino acids. CDR1 is SEHNR, CDR2 FQNEAQ, per germline (reference sequence). V gave up 4 bases and J gave up 15 bases, with 13 bases separating them. The sequence was obtained from a human donor in good health. The sequencing sample was made of CD4+ T cells from blood buffy coats. The chain joins TRBV7-9 to TRBJ2-4; D is ambiguous. The CDR3 DNA follows: TGTGCCAGCAGCTCAACGGCCGCCATGTACTTC. Amino acids: CASSSTAAMYF.